This T cell receptor beta chain was recorded in a study of T cells in Graves' hyperthyroidism and ophthalmopathy. Amplified regions were TCR beta CDR3 sequences from RNA transcripts. First-round RT-PCR of the TCR CDR3 relied on the HTBI primer set. MiXCR, run by TCRdb on the multiplex PCR reads, gives a single entry per CDR3 protein. The data contain more than 300,000 distinct CDR3 sequences, approximately 18% of them seen just once; the ten biggest clones take up approximately 33%. This clonotype was picked up many times. The CDR3 totals 14 residues. Germline loops: CDR1 SGHVS, CDR2 FQNEAQ. V lost 0 bases to trimming and J lost 9 bases, with 12 bases between them.

Input material: blood. The V and J genes are TRBV7-8 and TRBJ2-1; D may be TRBD2 (6 bases). The origin of this receptor is a woman in her 30s with Graves' hyperthyroidism that later progressed to Graves' ophthalmopathy. CDR3 sequence (DNA): TGTGCCAGCAGCTTAGCGGGAGGTATCGGTGAGCAGTTCTTC. The encoded protein is CASSLAGGIGEQFF.